Each of the 31 T cell receptor beta chains below was sequenced from the same sample in a study of T cell responses to AZD1222 COVID-19 vaccine. TCRdb's table, derived via immunoSEQ multiplex PCR, lists solely in-frame clones and lacks some. Of about 120,000 clones listed, around 90% are singletons. The sample here was peripheral blood, taken on day 0 of AZD1222 vaccination. The receptor source for this set is an adult in good health.

This clone was seen just once. The chain employs TRBV6-1 and TRBJ2-3; the match to TRBD2 covers 11 bases. From germline, CDR1 is MNHNS and CDR2 SASEGT. The CDR3 is 18 amino acids. V was pared by 1 base and J by 1 base, with 7 bases of the junction left unmatched. CDR3 coding DNA: TGTGCCAGCAGTGAAGGTATTAGCGGGGGGGTTCGCACAGATACGCAGTATTTT. The encoded protein is CASSEGISGGVRTDTQYF.

The genes are TRBV4-2 and TRBJ2-7; the D call may be TRBD1 or TRBD2 (5 bases each). This CDR3 region has 15 residues. The germline gives CDR1 LGHNA, CDR2 YNFKEQ. V lost 3 bases, J lost 2 bases, and 14 bases lay in between. The CDR3 loop reads CASSHRDDETYEQYF. CDR3 DNA: TGTGCCAGCAGCCACCGGGACGACGAAACCTACGAGCAGTACTTC.

This clone has just one count. V is TRBV7-8 and J is TRBJ2-7; D is uncertain. Trimming cost V 6 bases and J 1 base, with 10 bases left between them. This CDR3 has 13 residues. Germline-derived CDR1 and CDR2 are SGHVS and FQNEAQ. Here the CDR3 reads CASSGGRSYEQYF. The CDR3 coding sequence is TGTGCCAGCAGTGGCGGCAGGTCCTACGAGCAGTACTTC.

This clone came up a few times. The chain couples TRBV18 to TRBJ2-7; D gene uncertain. V was clipped by 6 bases and J by 7 bases, with 16 bases between them. There are 13 residues in the CDR3. Germline V lookup: CDR1 KGHSH, CDR2 LQKENI. This chain's CDR3 is CASSPTVLGEQYF. In DNA form, the CDR3 reads TGTGCCAGCTCGCCGACGGTGCTGGGGGAGCAGTACTTC.

This chain connects TRBV6-5 to TRBJ1-1, with D possibly matching TRBD1 (5 bases). Trimming took 4 bases from V and 0 from J, leaving 12 bases between them. In germline, CDR1 is MNHEY, CDR2 SVGAGI. The CDR3 length is 15 residues. In nucleotides, the CDR3 is TGTGCCAGCAGTTCCCCGACAGAAATGAACACTGAAGCTTTCTTT. It translates to CASSSPTEMNTEAFF.

The chain couples TRBV29-1 to TRBJ1-2, with D perhaps matching TRBD1 (6 bases). Germline CDR1 and CDR2: SQVTM and ANQGSEA. The CDR3 totals 14 residues. The ends were cut back, 3 bases at V and 2 bases at J, with 13 bases in the middle. CDR3 DNA sequence: TGCAGCGTTGAGGGTGCAGGGGTAAACTATGGCTACACCTTC. Its translation: CSVEGAGVNYGYTF.

J is TRBJ1-2 and V is TRBV13; maybe TRBD1 (5 bases). The CDR3 consists of 16 residues. CDR1 is PRHDT, CDR2 FYEKMQ, per germline (reference sequence). The V gene lost 0 bases and the J gene lost 3 bases, with 14 bases spanning the gap. The CDR3: CASSLGWGRSYYGYTF. The CDR3 DNA follows: TGTGCCAGCAGCTTAGGATGGGGCCGGAGCTACTATGGCTACACCTTC.

The chain has TRBV27 and TRBJ1-1; TRBD1 is a possible D gene (5 bases). The V end was cut by 3 bases, the J end by 6 bases, with 20 bases between. The CDR3 runs to 16 residues. Germline V gene sequence: CDR1 MNHEY, CDR2 SMNVEV (reference sequence). The CDR3 sequence is CASSFLRPGRVSEAFF. The CDR3 DNA sequence: TGTGCCAGCAGTTTCCTCAGACCAGGCAGGGTCTCTGAAGCTTTCTTT.

This clone was found once. CDR3 DNA sequence: TGTGCCAGCAGTTACGGTGTGTCCGGACCCTACTATGGCTACACCTTC. Protein product: CASSYGVSGPYYGYTF. The chain employs TRBV6-5 and TRBJ1-2; unclear D gene. CDR3 size: 16 residues. The germline gives CDR1 MNHEY, CDR2 SVGAGI. The V end was cut by 2 bases, the J end by 3 bases, with 16 bases between.

The V call is TRBV24-1, the J call TRBJ2-1; unclear D gene. The CDR3 contains 11 residues. Germline loops: CDR1 KGHDR, CDR2 SFDVKD. The ends were cut back, 3 bases at V and 12 bases at J, with 8 bases in the middle. The CDR3 coding sequence is TGTGCCACCAGTGATACCGCAGCGCAGTTCTTC. Amino acid sequence: CATSDTAAQFF.

This clone showed up just once. This chain joins TRBV28 and TRBJ2-7; 7 bases align to TRBD1. The CDR3 length is 14 residues. Germline V gene data show CDR1 as MDHEN and CDR2 as SYDVKM. After removal of 10 bases from V and 2 bases from J, the junction contained 11 bases not matched to a gene. Here the CDR3 reads CATRTGGPPYEQYF. The DNA of the CDR3 is TGTGCCACCCGGACAGGCGGACCTCCCTACGAGCAGTACTTC.

The chain joins TRBV19 to TRBJ2-1, with 7 bases aligning to TRBD1. V dropped 7 bases and J dropped 0; count of bases not matched to a gene: 18. The CDR3 is 19 residues long. Germline CDR1 and CDR2: LNHDA and SQIVND (reference sequence). The CDR3 reads CASMGAGTEETSSYNEQFF. As DNA, the CDR3 is TGTGCCAGTATGGGGGCCGGGACAGAAGAAACCAGCTCCTACAATGAGCAGTTCTTC.

CDR3 DNA sequence: TGTGCCAGCAGTTTAAGACAGCACTCGAACACTGAAGCTTTCTTT. It is translated as CASSLRQHSNTEAFF. This chain joins TRBV27 and TRBJ1-1, with D tentatively TRBD1 (5 bases). Germline V gene lookup returns CDR1 MNHEY and CDR2 SMNVEV (reference sequence). The length of the CDR3 is 15 residues. Trimming removed 2 bases from V and 1 base from J, with 11 bases in between.

The chain has TRBV7-8 and TRBJ2-1; D perhaps matches TRBD2 (7 bases). V was shortened by 4 bases and J by 10 bases, with 14 bases between the two germline ends. Germline lookup yields CDR1 SGHVS and CDR2 FQNEAQ. The length of the CDR3 is 13 residues. CDR3 DNA sequence: TGTGCCAGCAGCTCCCCGAGGGGGGGGGAGCAGTTCTTC. It encodes CASSSPRGGEQFF.

The V gene is TRBV11-2, the J gene TRBJ1-2; TRBD1 aligns across 8 bases. The germline CDR1 and CDR2 sequences are SGHAT and FQNNGV. With V trimmed by 5 bases and J by 4 bases, 9 bases remained unmatched. CDR3 length equals 15 residues. In nucleotides, the CDR3 is TGTGCCAGCAGCCCTGGACAGGGAATGGCCTATGGCTACACCTTC. Protein product: CASSPGQGMAYGYTF. The full variable domain, its missing parts supplied by reference TRBV11-2 and TRBJ1-2, is EAGVAQSPRYKIIEKRQSVAFWCNPISGHATLYWYQQILGQGPKLLIQFQNNGVVDDSQLPKDRFSAERLKGVDSTLKIQPAKLEDSAVYLCASSPGQGMAYGYTFGSGTRLTVV.

The chain links TRBV19 to TRBJ1-2; tentative D call: TRBD1 (5 bases). The germline V gene encodes CDR1 LNHDA and CDR2 SQIVND (reference sequence). The CDR3 sequence is 15 residues long. Deletions cut 7 bases from V and 2 bases from J, with 17 bases between. The CDR3 DNA reads TGTGCCAGTAAAGAACCCGGGGGAGGGAACTATGGCTACACCTTC. Its translation: CASKEPGGGNYGYTF.

The chain links TRBV10-2 to TRBJ1-3, with D possibly matching TRBD1 (6 bases). Per germline, CDR1 WSHSY and CDR2 SAAADI. The CDR3 is 14 amino acids. V was pared by 4 bases and J by 8 bases, with 15 bases between. The chain's CDR3 is CASSGLGAGDTIYF. The CDR3 DNA is TGCGCCAGCAGTGGGCTGGGGGCGGGAGACACCATATATTTT.

This clone was picked up a small number of times. This chain connects TRBV29-1 to TRBJ1-2; D is ambiguous. CDR1 is SQVTM, CDR2 ANQGSEA, per germline. The V and J ends lost 5 bases and 0 bases respectively, with 13 bases between them. This CDR3 spans 14 amino acids. Written as DNA, the CDR3 is TGCAGCGTTTATCGACAAGGAACTAACTATGGCTACACCTTC. This sequence encodes CSVYRQGTNYGYTF.

V is TRBV12-5 and J is TRBJ2-7, with TRBD1 identical over 7 bases. V gave up 5 bases and J gave up 12 bases; unmatched junction bases: 13. Looked up from germline, CDR1 is LGHNT and CDR2 is FRNRAP. This CDR3 is 13 amino acids long. Here the CDR3 DNA reads TGTGCTAGTGGTATACGCGACAGGGAGACTATGTACTTC. Amino acid sequence: CASGIRDRETMYF.

The sample holds a few counts of this clone. This sequence joins TRBV4-2 and TRBJ1-5; D is unresolved. Germline CDR1 is LGHNA and CDR2 is YNFKEQ. Trimming shortened V by 0 bases and J by 7 bases, and 13 bases separated the two germline ends. This CDR3 contains 15 residues. The CDR3 nucleotides read TGTGCCAGCAGCCAAGATCACCGGGGAGGCCAGCCCCAGCATTTT. Translated, it gives CASSQDHRGGQPQHF.

This CDR3 is CASRKGGREQYF. CDR3 bases: TGTGCCAGCAGAAAGGGGGGACGGGAGCAGTACTTC. This sequence joins TRBV6-5 and TRBJ2-7; D may correspond to TRBD1 or TRBD2 (6 bases each). This CDR3 comprises 12 residues. V dropped 6 bases and J dropped 7 bases, with 13 bases sitting between them. Germline V gives CDR1 MNHEY, CDR2 SVGAGI.

The chain links TRBV7-9 to TRBJ2-7; D not certain. V was clipped by 4 bases and J by 1 base, with 11 bases between them. The CDR3 runs to 14 residues. The V gene's germline CDR1 is SEHNR and CDR2 FQNEAQ (reference sequence). This CDR3 reads CASSSDGTSYEQYF. As DNA, the CDR3 is TGTGCCAGCAGCTCCGACGGTACGTCCTACGAGCAGTACTTC.

The chain combines TRBV7-8 with TRBJ2-7, with TRBD2 matching 14 bases. Unmatched junction bases numbered 11, after V lost 4 bases and J lost 0 bases. Germline V gene sequence: CDR1 SGHVS, CDR2 FQNEAQ. The CDR3 length is 19 residues. The CDR3 DNA is TGTGCCAGCAGCTCCCAAGGGACTAGCGGGGGAGCCCGCTCCTACGAGCAGTACTTC. Translated: CASSSQGTSGGARSYEQYF.

The table lists this clone with a few counts. The V and J genes are TRBV20-1 and TRBJ1-5; tentative D call: TRBD1 (6 bases). The CDR3 is 16 residues long. In germline, CDR1 is DFQATT, CDR2 SNEGSKA (reference sequence). With 3 bases removed from V and 1 base from J, the gap between germline ends came to 16 bases. The CDR3 DNA reads TGCAGTGCTAGTCTGGGGGGCTGGAGGAGCAATCAGCCCCAGCATTTT. The encoded protein is CSASLGGWRSNQPQHF.

The chain recombines TRBV5-4 with TRBJ2-7, with 9 positions matching TRBD1. Germline loops: CDR1 SGHNT, CDR2 YYREEE (reference sequence). The CDR3 has 15 residues. After removal of 4 bases from V and 4 bases from J, the junction contained 9 bases not matched to a gene. The CDR3 DNA reads as TGTGCCAGCAGCCCTAGGGGGACAGGGCGGTACGAGCAGTACTTC. Protein product: CASSPRGTGRYEQYF.

The chain joins TRBV5-1 to TRBJ1-2, with 7 bases identical to TRBD1. The CDR3 runs 13 residues. Trimming removed 0 bases from V and 8 bases from J; junction bases left unmatched: 4. Looked up from germline, CDR1 is SGHRS and CDR2 is YFSETQ. CDR3 sequence reads: CASSLEGASGYTF. In nucleotides, the CDR3 is TGCGCCAGCAGCTTGGAGGGGGCCAGCGGCTACACCTTC.

The gene calls are TRBV30 and TRBJ1-5, with D possibly matching TRBD1 (5 bases). CDR3 length: 15 residues. The germline V gene has CDR1 GTSNPN and CDR2 SVGIG (reference sequence). Deletions cut 1 base from V and 0 bases from J, with 10 bases between. The CDR3 region is CAWSELTVSNQPQHF. The CDR3 DNA follows: TGTGCCTGGAGTGAGTTGACAGTTAGCAATCAGCCCCAGCATTTT.

The table lists this clone with a count of one. The same CDR3 can be traced to other DNA sequences in this sample. CDR3 sequence reads: CASSQGTEAFF. CDR3 DNA: TGCGCCAGCAGCCAGGGGACTGAAGCTTTCTTT. The V gene is TRBV4-1, the J gene TRBJ1-1; D not certain. This CDR3 comprises 11 residues. Germline V gene sequence: CDR1 MGHRA, CDR2 YSYEKL. The ends were cut back, 3 bases at V and 5 bases at J, with 4 bases in the middle.

The chain uses TRBV19 and TRBJ2-1; D not certain. Germline V gives CDR1 LNHDA, CDR2 SQIVND (reference sequence). The V end lost 3 bases, the J end lost 3 bases, and 9 bases lay between the germline ends. This CDR3 spans 14 amino acids. The CDR3 sequence is CASSIALRYNEQFF. CDR3 DNA: TGTGCCAGTAGTATTGCACTCCGCTACAATGAGCAGTTCTTC.

The chain combines TRBV27 with TRBJ1-5; TRBD1 matches 8 bases. Germline loops: CDR1 MNHEY, CDR2 SMNVEV (reference sequence). The CDR3 length is 14 residues. Germline trimming cut 3 bases from V and 4 bases from J; bases unmatched to any gene: 2. In nucleotides, the CDR3 is TGTGCCAGCAGTTTTGGGACAGGAAATCAGCCCCAGCATTTT. It yields the protein CASSFGTGNQPQHF.

This chain connects TRBV5-4 to TRBJ2-1, with D unclear. The CDR3 consists of 13 residues. Trimming removed 4 bases at V and 4 bases at J, with 9 bases between. Germline V gene data show CDR1 as SGHNT and CDR2 as YYREEE (reference sequence). This CDR3 reads CASSGDTYNEQFF. The CDR3 nucleotides are TGTGCCAGCAGCGGAGACACGTACAATGAGCAGTTCTTC.